These T cell receptor beta chains were read from a single sample in a study of T cells after yellow fever vaccination. TCRdb passed the 5' RACE reads through MiXCR, listing each CDR3 protein once. The sample consists of about 260,000 distinct CDR3 sequences, around 5.2% of them appearing once. Material: CD4+ T cells sorted from PBMCs, obtained on the day of the yellow fever booster vaccination. These receptors all come from a man younger than 30 who received the YFV17D yellow fever vaccine. CDR3s include the opening cysteine and the closing phenylalanine or tryptophan. Size tells how often a clone was seen (once, few, many) or the class of an expanded clone, and some rows leave it out.

j_call,clone_size,v_call,cdr3_length,cdr3_aa
TRBJ2-7,.,TRBV7-9,15,CASSAGDGGRYEQYF
TRBJ1-1,many,TRBV20-1,13,CSARFIGNTEAFF
TRBJ1-2,.,TRBV6-1,13,CASSEGRAYGYTF
TRBJ2-7,.,TRBV3-1,12,CASQAMSYEQYF
TRBJ1-6,many,TRBV7-2,14,CASSVTRRDSPLHF
TRBJ2-7,many,TRBV5-1,14,CASSLAGGSYEQYF
TRBJ2-5,.,TRBV4-2,16,CASSQVGGGGEETQYF
TRBJ1-5,few,TRBV19,15,CASRDPGGSNQPQHF
TRBJ1-6,.,TRBV4-1,14,CASSQTGDNSPLHF
TRBJ2-4,.,TRBV7-2,19,CASSLPGHRIQLAKNIQYF
TRBJ1-4,.,TRBV6-5,12,CASRTGREKLFF
TRBJ2-3,few,TRBV7-2,13,CASSLRRGDTQYF
TRBJ2-5,.,TRBV21-1,18,CASSRLGGERGVQETQYF